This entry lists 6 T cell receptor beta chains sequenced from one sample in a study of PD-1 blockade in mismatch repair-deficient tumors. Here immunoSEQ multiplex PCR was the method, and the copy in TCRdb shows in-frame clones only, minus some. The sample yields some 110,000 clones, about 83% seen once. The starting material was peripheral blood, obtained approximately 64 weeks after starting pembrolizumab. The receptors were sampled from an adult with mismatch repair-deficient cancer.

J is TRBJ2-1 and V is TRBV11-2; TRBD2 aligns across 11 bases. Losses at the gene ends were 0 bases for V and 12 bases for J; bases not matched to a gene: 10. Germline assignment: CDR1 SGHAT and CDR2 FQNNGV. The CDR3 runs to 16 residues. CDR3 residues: CASSLDLSSGRRGQFF. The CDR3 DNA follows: TGTGCCAGCAGCTTAGATTTGTCTAGCGGGAGGCGGGGGCAGTTCTTC. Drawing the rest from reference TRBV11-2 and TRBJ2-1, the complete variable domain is EAGVAQSPRYKIIEKRQSVAFWCNPISGHATLYWYQQILGQGPKLLIQFQNNGVVDDSQLPKDRFSAERLKGVDSTLKIQPAKLEDSAVYLCASSLDLSSGRRGQFFGPGTRLTVL.

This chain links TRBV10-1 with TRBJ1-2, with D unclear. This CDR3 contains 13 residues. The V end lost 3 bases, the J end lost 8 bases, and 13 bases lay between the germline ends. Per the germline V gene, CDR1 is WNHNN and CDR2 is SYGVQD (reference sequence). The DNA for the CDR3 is TGCGCCAGCAGTGACAGAGGAGGGTCGGGCTACACCTTC. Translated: CASSDRGGSGYTF.

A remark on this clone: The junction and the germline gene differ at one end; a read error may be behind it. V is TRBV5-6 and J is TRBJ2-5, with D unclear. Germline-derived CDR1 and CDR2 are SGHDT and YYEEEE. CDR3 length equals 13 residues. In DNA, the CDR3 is TGTGCCAGCAGTTTGGACGGTCAAGAGACCCAGTACTTC. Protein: CASSLDGQETQYF. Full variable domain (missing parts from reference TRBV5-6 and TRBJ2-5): DAGVTQSPTHLIKTRGQQVTLRCSPKSGHDTVSWYQQALGQGPQFIFQYYEEEERQRGNFPDRFSGHQFPNYSSELNVNALLLGDSALYLCASSLDGQETQYFGPGTRLLVL.

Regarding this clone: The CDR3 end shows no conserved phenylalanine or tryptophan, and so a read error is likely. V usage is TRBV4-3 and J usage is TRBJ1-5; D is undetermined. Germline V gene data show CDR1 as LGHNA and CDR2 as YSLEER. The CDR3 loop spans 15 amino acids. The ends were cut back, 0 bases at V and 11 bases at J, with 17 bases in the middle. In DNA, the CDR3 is TGCGCCAGCAGCCAAGATCTCGGCACCCGCCAGGCCCAGCATCTT. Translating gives CASSQDLGTRQAQHL.

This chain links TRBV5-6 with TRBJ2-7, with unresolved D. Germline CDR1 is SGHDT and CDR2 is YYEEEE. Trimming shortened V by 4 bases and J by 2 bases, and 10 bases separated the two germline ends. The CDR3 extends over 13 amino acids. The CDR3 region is CASSQSPTYEQYF. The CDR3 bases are TGTGCCAGCAGCCAGTCGCCCACCTACGAGCAGTACTTC.

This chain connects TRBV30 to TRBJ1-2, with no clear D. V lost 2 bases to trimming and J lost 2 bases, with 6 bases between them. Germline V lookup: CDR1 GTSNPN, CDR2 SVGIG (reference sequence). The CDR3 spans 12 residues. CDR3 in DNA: TGTGCCTGGAGTCAGCGGAACTATGGCTACACCTTC. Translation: CAWSQRNYGYTF.